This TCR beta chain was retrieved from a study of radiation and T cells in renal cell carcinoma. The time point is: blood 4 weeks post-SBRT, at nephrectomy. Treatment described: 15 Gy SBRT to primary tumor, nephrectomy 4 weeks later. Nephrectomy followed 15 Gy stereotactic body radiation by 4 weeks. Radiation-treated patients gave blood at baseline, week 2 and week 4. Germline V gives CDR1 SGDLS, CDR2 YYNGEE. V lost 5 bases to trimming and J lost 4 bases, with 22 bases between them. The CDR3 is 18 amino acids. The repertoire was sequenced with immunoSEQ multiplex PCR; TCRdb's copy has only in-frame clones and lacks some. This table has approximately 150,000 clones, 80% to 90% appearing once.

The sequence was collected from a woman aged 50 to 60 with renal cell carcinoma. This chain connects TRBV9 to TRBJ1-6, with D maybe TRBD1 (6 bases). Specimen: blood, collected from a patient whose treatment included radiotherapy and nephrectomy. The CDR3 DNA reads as TGTGCCAGCAGTAGGGGCAGGGGCCCATCCTCATATAATTCACCCCTCCACTTT. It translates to CASSRGRGPSSYNSPLHF.